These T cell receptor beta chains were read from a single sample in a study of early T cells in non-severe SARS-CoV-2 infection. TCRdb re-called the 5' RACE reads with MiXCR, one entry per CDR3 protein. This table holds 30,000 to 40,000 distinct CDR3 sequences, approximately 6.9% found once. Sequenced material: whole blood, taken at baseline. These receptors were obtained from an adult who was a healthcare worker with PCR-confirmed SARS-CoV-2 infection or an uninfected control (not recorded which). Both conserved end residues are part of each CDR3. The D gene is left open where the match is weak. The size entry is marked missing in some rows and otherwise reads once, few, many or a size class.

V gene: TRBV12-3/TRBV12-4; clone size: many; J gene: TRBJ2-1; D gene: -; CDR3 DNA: TGTGCCAGCAGTTTTAGGGGGGCCCATGAGCAGTTCTTC; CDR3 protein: CASSFRGAHEQFF
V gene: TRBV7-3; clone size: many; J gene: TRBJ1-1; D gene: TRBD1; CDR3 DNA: TGTGCCAGCAGTTCACAGGGGGCAGTAGGCACTGAAGCTTTCTTT; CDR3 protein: CASSSQGAVGTEAFF
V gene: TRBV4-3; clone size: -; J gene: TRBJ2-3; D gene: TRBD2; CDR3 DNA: TGCGCCAGCAGCCAAACAATCTTCCGTGGAGCGGGAGGGACAGATACGCAGTATTTT; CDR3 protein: CASSQTIFRGAGGTDTQYF
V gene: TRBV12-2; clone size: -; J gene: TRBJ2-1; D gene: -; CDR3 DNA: TGTGCAAGTCGCAAGGGACTAGCGGGGTTCACATTTTCCTACAATGAGCAGTTCTTC; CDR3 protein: CASRKGLAGFTFSYNEQFF
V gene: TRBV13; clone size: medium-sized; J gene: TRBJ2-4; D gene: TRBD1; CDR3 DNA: TGTGCCAGCAGCGGTACAGGGGGCTTAAGGCAAAACATTCAGTACTTC; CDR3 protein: CASSGTGGLRQNIQYF
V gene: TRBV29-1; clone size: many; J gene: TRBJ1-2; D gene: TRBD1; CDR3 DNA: TGCAGCGGAGGGACAGGGGTCTATGGCTACACCTTC; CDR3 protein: CSGGTGVYGYTF
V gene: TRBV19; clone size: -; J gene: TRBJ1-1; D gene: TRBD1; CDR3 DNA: TGTGCCAGTTCCCACCAGGGGGTGTGGACTGAAGCTTTCTTT; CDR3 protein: CASSHQGVWTEAFF
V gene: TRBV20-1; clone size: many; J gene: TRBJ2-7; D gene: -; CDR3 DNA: TGCAGTGCTAGAGATGGAACGGGGTCTTTCTACGAGCAGTACTTC; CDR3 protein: CSARDGTGSFYEQYF
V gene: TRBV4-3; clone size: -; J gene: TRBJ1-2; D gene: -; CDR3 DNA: TGCGCCAGCAGCCTCACCGTCTCTAACTATGGCTACACCTTC; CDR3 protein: CASSLTVSNYGYTF
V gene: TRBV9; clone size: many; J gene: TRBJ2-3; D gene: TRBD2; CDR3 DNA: TGTGCCAGCAGCGCCACTAGCGGGAGTAGAGATACGCAGTATTTT; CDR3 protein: CASSATSGSRDTQYF
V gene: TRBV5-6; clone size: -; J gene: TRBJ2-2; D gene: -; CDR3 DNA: TGTGCCAGCAGCTCCTTTAGGAAACAAGACACCGGGGAGCTGTTTTTT; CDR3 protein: CASSSFRKQDTGELFF
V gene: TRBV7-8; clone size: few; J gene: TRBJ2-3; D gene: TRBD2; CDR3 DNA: TGTGCCAGCAGCTCACGTGCTATGACTAGCGGGAGTGGCGGAGGGAATCGCCCGCAGTATTTT; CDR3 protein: CASSSRAMTSGSGGGNRPQYF
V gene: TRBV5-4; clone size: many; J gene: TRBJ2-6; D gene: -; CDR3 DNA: TGTGCCAGCAGCCCGACAGCCAGCTCTGGGGCCAACGTCCTGACTTTC; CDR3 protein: CASSPTASSGANVLTF
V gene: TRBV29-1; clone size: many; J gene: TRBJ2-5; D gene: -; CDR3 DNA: TGCAGCGTTGATGATCCGCAAGAGACCCAGTACTTC; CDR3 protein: CSVDDPQETQYF
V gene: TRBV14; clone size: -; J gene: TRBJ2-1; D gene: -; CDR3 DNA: TGTGCCAGCAGCCAACGCCGGCGGTCCTACAATGAGCAGTTCTTC; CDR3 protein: CASSQRRRSYNEQFF
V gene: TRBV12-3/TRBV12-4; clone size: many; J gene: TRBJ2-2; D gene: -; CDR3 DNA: TGTGCCAGCAGTCTGGGACAGAACACCGGGGAGCTGTTTTTT; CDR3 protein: CASSLGQNTGELFF
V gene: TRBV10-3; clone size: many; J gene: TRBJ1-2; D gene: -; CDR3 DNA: TGTGCCATCAGACACACAGGGATCTATGGCTACACCTTC; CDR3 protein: CAIRHTGIYGYTF
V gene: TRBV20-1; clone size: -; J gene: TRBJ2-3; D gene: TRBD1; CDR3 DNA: TGCAGTGCTGGGGTCCCGGGACAGCCAGATACGCAGTATTTT; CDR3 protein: CSAGVPGQPDTQYF
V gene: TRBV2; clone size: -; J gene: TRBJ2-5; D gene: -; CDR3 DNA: TGTGCCAGCAGTGAAGCCGACAGAATTGATGTGGCAGAGACCCAGTACTTC; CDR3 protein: CASSEADRIDVAETQYF
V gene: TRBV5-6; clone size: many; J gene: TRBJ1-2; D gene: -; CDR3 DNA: TGTGCCAGCAGCATACTACAGGATCCCTATGGCTACACCTTC; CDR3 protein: CASSILQDPYGYTF
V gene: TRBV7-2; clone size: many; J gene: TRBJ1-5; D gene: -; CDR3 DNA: TGTGCCAGCAGCTTAGGAGCCCGCACCCAGCATTTT; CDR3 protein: CASSLGARTQHF
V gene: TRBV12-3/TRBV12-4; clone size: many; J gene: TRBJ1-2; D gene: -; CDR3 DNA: TGTGCCAGCAGTTTAAAAGGGAGCTATGGCTACACCTTC; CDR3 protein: CASSLKGSYGYTF
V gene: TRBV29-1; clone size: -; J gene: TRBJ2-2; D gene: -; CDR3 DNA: TGCAGCGTCGAGATTACCGGGGAGCTGTTTTTT; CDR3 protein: CSVEITGELFF
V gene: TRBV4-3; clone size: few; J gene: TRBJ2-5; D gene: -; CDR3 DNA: TGCGCCAGCAGCCAAAGGACGGATTCCAAAGAGACCCAGTACTTC; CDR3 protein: CASSQRTDSKETQYF
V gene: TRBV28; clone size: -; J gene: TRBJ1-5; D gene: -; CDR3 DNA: TGTGCCAGCAGCAGGGCAAACAATCAGCCCCAGCATTTT; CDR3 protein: CASSRANNQPQHF
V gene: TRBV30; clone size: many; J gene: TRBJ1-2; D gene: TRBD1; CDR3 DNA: TGTGCGACAGGGGGTTACGGCTATGGCTACACCTTC; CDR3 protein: CATGGYGYGYTF
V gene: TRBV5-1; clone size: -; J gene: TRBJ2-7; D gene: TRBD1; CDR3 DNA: TGCGCCAGCAGCTTAACCGGGACAGGGCTAGACGAGCAGTACTTC; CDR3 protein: CASSLTGTGLDEQYF
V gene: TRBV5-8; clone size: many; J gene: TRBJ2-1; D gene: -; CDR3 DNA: TGTGCCAGCAAACCGATCGTGGGGAGCTCCTACAATGAGCAGTTCTTC; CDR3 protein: CASKPIVGSSYNEQFF
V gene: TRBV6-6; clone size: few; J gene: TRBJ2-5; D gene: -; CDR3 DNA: TGTGCCAGCAGTTACGGGCCTCCGTACCAAGAGACCCAGTACTTC; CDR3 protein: CASSYGPPYQETQYF
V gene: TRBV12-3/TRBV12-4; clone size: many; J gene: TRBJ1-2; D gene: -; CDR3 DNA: TGTGCCAGCAGCCCGAATTTCCGCGGCTACACCTTC; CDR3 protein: CASSPNFRGYTF
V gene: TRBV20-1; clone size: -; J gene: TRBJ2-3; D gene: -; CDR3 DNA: TGCAGTGCGGGCCGGTGGGCGGGTCACACAGATACGCAGTATTTT; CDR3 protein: CSAGRWAGHTDTQYF
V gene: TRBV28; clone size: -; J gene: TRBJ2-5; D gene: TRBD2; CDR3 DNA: TGTGCCAGCAGTTTATGGGGGGAGGGAGAGACCCAGTACTTC; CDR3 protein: CASSLWGEGETQYF
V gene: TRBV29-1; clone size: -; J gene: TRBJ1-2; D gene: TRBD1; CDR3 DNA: TGCAGCGTTGAACAGGGGGCGATATATGGCTACACCTTC; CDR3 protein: CSVEQGAIYGYTF
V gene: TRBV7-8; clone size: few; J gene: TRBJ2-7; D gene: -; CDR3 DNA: TGTGCCAGCAGCTTAGGGGGGGCCGCCTACGAGCAGTACTTC; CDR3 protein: CASSLGGAAYEQYF
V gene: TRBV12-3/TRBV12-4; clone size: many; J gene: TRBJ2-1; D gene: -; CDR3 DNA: TGTGCCAGCAGTTTTGGGGGAAATGAGCAGTTCTTC; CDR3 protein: CASSFGGNEQFF
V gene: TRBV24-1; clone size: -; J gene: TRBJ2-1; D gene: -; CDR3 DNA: TGTGCCACCAGTGATCAAGGGGTATCCTACAATGAGCAGTTCTTC; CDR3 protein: CATSDQGVSYNEQFF
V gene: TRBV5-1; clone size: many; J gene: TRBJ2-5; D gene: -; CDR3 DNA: TGCGCCAGCAGCTTGGCCCTCATCGGACAAGAGACCCAGTACTTC; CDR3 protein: CASSLALIGQETQYF
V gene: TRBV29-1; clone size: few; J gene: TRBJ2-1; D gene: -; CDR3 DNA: TGCAGCGTTTCGGAAAACTCCTACAATGAGCAGTTCTTC; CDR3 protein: CSVSENSYNEQFF
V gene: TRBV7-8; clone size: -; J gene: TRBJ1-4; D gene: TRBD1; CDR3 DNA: TGTGCCAGCAGCAGTAGGACAGGGCTGGCAACTAATGAAAAACTGTTTTTT; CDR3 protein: CASSSRTGLATNEKLFF
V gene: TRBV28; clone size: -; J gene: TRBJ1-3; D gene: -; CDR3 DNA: TGTGCCAGCAGTTTTGGCAGCTCTGGAAACACCATATATTTT; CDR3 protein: CASSFGSSGNTIYF
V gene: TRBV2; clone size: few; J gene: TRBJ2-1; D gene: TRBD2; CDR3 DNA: TGTGCCAGCAATCCGGGACTAGCTCAATACAATGAGCAGTTCTTC; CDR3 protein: CASNPGLAQYNEQFF
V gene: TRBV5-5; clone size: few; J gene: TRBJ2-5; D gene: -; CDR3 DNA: TGTGCCAGCAGCTTGGGTCCCCCAGGGGCCCAAGAGACCCAGTACTTC; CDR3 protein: CASSLGPPGAQETQYF
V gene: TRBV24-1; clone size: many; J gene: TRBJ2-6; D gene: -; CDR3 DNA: TGTGCCACCAGTGACCCTAACAGGTCTGGGGCCAACGTCCTGACTTTC; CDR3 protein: CATSDPNRSGANVLTF
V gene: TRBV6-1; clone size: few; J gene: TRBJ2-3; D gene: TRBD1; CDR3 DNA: TGTGCCAGCAGTGAAGGGACAGGGGGCGCAGATACGCAGTATTTT; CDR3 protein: CASSEGTGGADTQYF
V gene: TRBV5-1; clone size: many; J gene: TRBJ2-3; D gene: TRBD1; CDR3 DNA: TGCGCCAGCAGCTTTGGGGACAGGGGAGGTGATACGCAGTATTTT; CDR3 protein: CASSFGDRGGDTQYF
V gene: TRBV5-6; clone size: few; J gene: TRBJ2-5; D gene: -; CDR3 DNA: TGTGCCAGCAGATCTTCCGGGATCCAGGGCCGGGAGACCCAGTACTTC; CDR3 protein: CASRSSGIQGRETQYF
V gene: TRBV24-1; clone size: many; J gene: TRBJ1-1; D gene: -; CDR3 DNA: TGTGCCACGCAAGACAGACAGAACACTGAAGCTTTCTTT; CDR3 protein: CATQDRQNTEAFF
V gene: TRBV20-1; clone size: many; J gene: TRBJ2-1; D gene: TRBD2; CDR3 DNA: TGCAGTGTGTCTAGCGGGAGTGTCTTCTTC; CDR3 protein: CSVSSGSVFF
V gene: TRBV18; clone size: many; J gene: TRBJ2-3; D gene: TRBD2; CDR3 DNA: TGTGCCAGCTCACCTAGCGGGAGCCCGCAGTATTTT; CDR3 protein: CASSPSGSPQYF
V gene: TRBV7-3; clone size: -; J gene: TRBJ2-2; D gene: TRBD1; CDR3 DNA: TGTGCCAGCAGCTCCGGGACAGGGCGAAAGGGCGGGGAGCTGTTTTTT; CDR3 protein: CASSSGTGRKGGELFF
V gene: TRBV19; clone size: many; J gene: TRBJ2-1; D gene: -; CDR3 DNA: TGTGCCAGTAGTATTGCAGGAGCAGGGTACAATGAGCAGTTCTTC; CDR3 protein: CASSIAGAGYNEQFF
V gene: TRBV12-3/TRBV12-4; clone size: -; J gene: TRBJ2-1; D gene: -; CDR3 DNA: TGTGCCAGCAGTCCCCTCATGGAGCAGTTCTTC; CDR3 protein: CASSPLMEQFF
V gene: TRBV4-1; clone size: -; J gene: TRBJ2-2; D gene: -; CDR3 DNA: TGCGCCAGCAGCCGAGCGGTACAGGGTCACGGGGAGCTGTTTTTT; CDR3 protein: CASSRAVQGHGELFF
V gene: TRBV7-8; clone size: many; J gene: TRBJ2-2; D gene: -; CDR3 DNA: TGTGCCAGCAGCTTAGGGATGCCGAACACCGGGGAGCTGTTTTTT; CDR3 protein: CASSLGMPNTGELFF